The text below deals with one T cell receptor (beta chain). The ends were cut back, 7 bases at V and 6 bases at J, with 9 bases in the middle. Germline assignment: CDR1 LNHDA and CDR2 SQIVND (reference sequence). This CDR3 has 11 residues. The data were taken from a study of blood T cell repertoires in COVID-19. Study summary: PBMCs, B-cell-depleted T cells, or T cells provided the cDNA or gDNA that made up the material.

Measured with immunoSEQ multiplex PCR; TCRdb has only the in-frame clones, and not every one. Found here are 200,000 to 250,000 clones, 87% of them singletons; the top ten hold 10%. Sequenced material: PBMCs or T cells enriched from blood (not recorded which). This sequence was found in a man between 18 and 35 years old with acute COVID-19. The J gene is TRBJ1-1, the V gene TRBV19, with D possibly TRBD1 on 5 matching bases. CDR3 sequence: CASIGVAEAFF. The CDR3 region has the DNA TGTGCCAGTATAGGGGTCGCTGAAGCTTTCTTT. The full variable domain, in which reference TRBV19 and TRBJ1-1 provide the parts outside the CDR3, is DGGITQSPKYLFRKEGQNVTLSCEQNLNHDAMYWYRQDPGQGLRLIYYSQIVNDFQKGDIAEGYSVSREKKESFPLTVTSAQKNPTAFYLCASIGVAEAFFGQGTRLTVV.